This entry is about one T cell receptor (beta chain). What it binds is unknown. This entry belongs to a study of monozygotic twins with inflammatory bowel disease. A 6-nucleotide sample barcode was carried by the UMIs, which template switching added. Amplification of TCRalpha and TCRbeta cDNA involved two nested PCRs that ran for approximately 16 and 9 cycles. TCRdb reprocessed the 5' RACE reads; each CDR3 protein has one entry and no DNA is given. In all, the sample yields approximately 160,000 distinct CDR3 sequences. The CDR3 extends over 17 amino acids. Study-wide results and caveats: Those with IBD had lower TCRbeta diversity (inverse Simpson) than their healthy co-twins did. Fewer clonotypes were shared with others by IBD patients than by healthy twins, especially with disease activity.

The chain employs TRBV21-1 and TRBJ1-2; the TCRdb call, TRBD1, lacks DNA for checking. TRBV21-1 is flagged as a pseudogene. The source of this sequence is a human donor with ulcerative colitis or Crohn's disease, or a healthy co-twin of an affected twin (not recorded which). The sequenced sample consisted of blood. CDR3 sequence reads: CASSKEGRGAAGYGYTF.